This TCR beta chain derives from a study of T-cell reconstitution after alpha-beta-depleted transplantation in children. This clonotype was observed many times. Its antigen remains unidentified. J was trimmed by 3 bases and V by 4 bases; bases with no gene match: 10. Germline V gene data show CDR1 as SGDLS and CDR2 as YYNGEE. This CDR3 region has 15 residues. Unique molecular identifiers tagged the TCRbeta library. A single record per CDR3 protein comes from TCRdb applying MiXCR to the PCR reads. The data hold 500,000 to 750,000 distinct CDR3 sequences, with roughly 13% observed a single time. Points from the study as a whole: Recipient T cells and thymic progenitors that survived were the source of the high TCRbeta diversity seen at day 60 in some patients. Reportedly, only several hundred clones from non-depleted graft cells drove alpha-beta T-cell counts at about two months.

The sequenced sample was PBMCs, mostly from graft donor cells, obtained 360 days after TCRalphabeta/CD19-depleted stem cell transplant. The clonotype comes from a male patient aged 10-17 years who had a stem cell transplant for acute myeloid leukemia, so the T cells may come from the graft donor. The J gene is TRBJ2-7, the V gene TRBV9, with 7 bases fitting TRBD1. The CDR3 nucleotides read TGTGCCAGCAGCCCCATGGGACAGAGCTTCTACGAGCAGTACTTC. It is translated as CASSPMGQSFYEQYF.